This T cell receptor (beta chain) was identified in a study of blood T cell repertoires in COVID-19. Study context: COVID-19 samples from acute and convalescent phases originated in the United States, Italy and Spain. T cells, B-cell-depleted T cells, or PBMCs supplied cDNA or gDNA.

Source study methods: Estimated nucleated cell counts came from reference gene primer amplification. Clones were read by immunoSEQ multiplex PCR, and TCRdb kept only the in-frame ones, dropping some. From that table come the V and J calls and clone size; the DNA was used to work out D and trimming. The table lists approximately 150,000 clones, around 85% of them singletons. The ends were cut back, 4 bases at V and 6 bases at J, with 15 bases in the middle. The CDR3 is made up of 14 amino acids. Germline CDR1 reads GTSNPN; CDR2 reads SVGIG (reference sequence). The sequenced sample consisted of peripheral blood. This receptor was obtained from a woman aged 70-85 years with acute or convalescent COVID-19. J is TRBJ2-2 and V is TRBV30; possibly TRBD1 for D (5 bases). CDR3 nucleotide sequence: TGTGCCTGGACCGTCACGGCACAGGCCGGGGAGCTGTTTTTT. Translated, it gives CAWTVTAQAGELFF.